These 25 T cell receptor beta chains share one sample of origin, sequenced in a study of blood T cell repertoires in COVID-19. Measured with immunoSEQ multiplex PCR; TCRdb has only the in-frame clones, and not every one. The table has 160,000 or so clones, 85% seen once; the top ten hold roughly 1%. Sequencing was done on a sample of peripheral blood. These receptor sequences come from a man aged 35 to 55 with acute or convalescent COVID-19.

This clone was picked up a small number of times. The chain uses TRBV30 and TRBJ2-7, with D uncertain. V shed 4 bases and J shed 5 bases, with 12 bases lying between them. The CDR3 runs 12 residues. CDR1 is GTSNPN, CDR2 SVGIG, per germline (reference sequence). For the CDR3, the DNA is TGTGCCTGGAATCACAGCCCCGACGAGCAGTACTTC. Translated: CAWNHSPDEQYF.

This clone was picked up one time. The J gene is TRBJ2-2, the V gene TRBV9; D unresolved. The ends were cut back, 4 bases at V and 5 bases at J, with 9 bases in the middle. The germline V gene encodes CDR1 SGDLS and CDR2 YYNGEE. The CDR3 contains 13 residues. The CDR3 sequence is CASSLQITGELFF. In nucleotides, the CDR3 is TGTGCCAGCAGCTTACAGATAACCGGGGAGCTGTTTTTT.

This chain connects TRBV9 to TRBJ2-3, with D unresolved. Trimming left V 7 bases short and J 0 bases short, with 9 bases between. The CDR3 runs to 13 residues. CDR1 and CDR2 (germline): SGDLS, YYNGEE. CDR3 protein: CASERYSTDTQYF. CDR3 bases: TGTGCCAGCGAGAGATACAGCACAGATACGCAGTATTTT.

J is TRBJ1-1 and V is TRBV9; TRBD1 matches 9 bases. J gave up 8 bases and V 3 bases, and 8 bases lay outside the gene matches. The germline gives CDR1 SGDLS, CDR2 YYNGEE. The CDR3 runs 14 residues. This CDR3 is CASSAWTGAGEAFF. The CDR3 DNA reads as TGTGCCAGCAGCGCGTGGACAGGGGCAGGCGAAGCTTTCTTT.

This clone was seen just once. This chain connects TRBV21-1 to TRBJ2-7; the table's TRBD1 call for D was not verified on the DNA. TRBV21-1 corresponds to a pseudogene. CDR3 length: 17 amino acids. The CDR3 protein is CASSKGGQGRSSYEQYF. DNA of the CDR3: TGTGCCAGCAGCAAAGGCGGACAGGGAAGATCAAGCTACGAGCAGTACTTC.

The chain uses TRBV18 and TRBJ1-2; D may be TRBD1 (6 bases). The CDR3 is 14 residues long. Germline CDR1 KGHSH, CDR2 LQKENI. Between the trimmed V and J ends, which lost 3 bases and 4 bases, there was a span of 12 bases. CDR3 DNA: TGTGCCAGCTCACCTCAGGGGTTGGGCTATGGCTACACCTTC. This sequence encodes CASSPQGLGYGYTF.

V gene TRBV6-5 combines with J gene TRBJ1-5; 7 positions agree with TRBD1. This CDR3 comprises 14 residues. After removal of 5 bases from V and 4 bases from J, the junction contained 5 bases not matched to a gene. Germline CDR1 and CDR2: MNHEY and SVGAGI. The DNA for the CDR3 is TGTGCCAGCAGTACAGGGGAACGGAATCAGCCCCAGCATTTT. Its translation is CASSTGERNQPQHF.

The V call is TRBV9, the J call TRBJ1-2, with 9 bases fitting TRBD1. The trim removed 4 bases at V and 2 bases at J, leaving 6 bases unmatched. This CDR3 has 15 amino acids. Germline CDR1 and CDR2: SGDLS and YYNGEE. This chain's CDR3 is CASSTAGTGNYGYTF. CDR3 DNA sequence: TGTGCCAGCAGCACCGCCGGGACAGGGAACTATGGCTACACCTTC. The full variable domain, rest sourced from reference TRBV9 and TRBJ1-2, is DSGVTQTPKHLITATGQRVTLRCSPRSGDLSVYWYQQSLDQGLQFLIQYYNGEERAKGNILERFSAQQFPDLHSELNLSSLELGDSALYFCASSTAGTGNYGYTFGSGTRLTVV.

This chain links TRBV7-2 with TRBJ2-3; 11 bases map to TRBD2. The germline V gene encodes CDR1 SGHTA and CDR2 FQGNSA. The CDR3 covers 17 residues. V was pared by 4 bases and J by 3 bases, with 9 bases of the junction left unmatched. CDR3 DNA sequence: TGTGCCAGCAGCTCCCAGGAGACTAGCGGGGTTACAGATACGCAGTATTTT. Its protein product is CASSSQETSGVTDTQYF.

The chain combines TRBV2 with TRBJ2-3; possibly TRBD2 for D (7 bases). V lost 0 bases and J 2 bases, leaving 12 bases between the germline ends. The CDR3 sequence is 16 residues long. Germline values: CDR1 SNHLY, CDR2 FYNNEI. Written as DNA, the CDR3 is TGTGCCAGCAGTGAAGCGTGGCGGGGGCCCACAGATACGCAGTATTTT. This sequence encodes CASSEAWRGPTDTQYF.

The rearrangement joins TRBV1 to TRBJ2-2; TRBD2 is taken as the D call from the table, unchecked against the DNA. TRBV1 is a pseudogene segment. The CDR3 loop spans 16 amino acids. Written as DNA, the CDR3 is TGCACCAGCAGCCAAGAGATAGCGGGGGGGCCCGGGGAGCTGTTTTTT. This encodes CTSSQEIAGGPGELFF.

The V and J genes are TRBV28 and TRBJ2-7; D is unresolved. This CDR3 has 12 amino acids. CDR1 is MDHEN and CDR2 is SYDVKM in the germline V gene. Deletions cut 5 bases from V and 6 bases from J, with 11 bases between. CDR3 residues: CASSPVGLEQYF. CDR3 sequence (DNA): TGTGCCAGCAGTCCCGTTGGGCTCGAGCAGTACTTC. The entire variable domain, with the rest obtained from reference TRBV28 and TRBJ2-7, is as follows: DVKVTQSSRYLVKRTGEKVFLECVQDMDHENMFWYRQDPGLGLRLIYFSYDVKMKEKGDIPEGYSVSREKKERFSLILESASTNQTSMYLCASSPVGLEQYFGPGTRLTVT.

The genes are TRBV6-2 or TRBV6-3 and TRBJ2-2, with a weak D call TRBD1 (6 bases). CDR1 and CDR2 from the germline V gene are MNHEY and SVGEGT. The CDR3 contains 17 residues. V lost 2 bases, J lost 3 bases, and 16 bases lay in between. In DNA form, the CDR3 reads TGTGCCAGCAGTTACCGTGCAGGGGTCCTCTACACCGGGGAGCTGTTTTTT. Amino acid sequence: CASSYRAGVLYTGELFF.

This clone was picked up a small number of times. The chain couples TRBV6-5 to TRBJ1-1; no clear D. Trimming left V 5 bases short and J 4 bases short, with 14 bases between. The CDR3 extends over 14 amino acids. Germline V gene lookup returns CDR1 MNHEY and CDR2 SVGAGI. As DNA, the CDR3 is TGTGCCAGCAGTCTTCCATCTGGGCCCACTGAAGCTTTCTTT. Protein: CASSLPSGPTEAFF.

CDR3 sequence: CASSIQGIQNIQYF. DNA of the CDR3: TGTGCCAGCAGCATACAGGGCATTCAAAACATTCAGTACTTC. The V call is TRBV7-9, the J call TRBJ2-4; possibly TRBD1 for D (6 bases). Between the trimmed V and J ends, which lost 5 bases and 5 bases, there was a span of 13 bases. Germline-derived CDR1 and CDR2 are SEHNR and FQNEAQ (reference sequence). CDR3 size: 14 residues.

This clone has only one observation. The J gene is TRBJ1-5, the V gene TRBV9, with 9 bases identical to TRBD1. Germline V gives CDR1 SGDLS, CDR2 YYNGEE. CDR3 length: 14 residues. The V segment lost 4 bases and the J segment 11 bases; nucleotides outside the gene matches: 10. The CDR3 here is CASSSWDRDEAQHF. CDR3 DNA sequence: TGTGCCAGCAGCTCCTGGGACAGGGATGAGGCCCAGCATTTT. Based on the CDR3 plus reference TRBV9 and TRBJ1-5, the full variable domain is DSGVTQTPKHLITATGQRVTLRCSPRSGDLSVYWYQQSLDQGLQFLIQYYNGEERAKGNILERFSAQQFPDLHSELNLSSLELGDSALYFCASSSWDRDEAQHFGDGTRLSIL.

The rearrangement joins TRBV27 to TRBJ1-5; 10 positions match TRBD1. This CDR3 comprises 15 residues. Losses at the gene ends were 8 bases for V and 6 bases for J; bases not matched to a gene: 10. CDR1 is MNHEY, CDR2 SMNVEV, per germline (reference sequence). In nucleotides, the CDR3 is TGTGCCAGCCTCCGGGGGGACAGGGGTTGTCAGCCCCAGCATTTT. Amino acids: CASLRGDRGCQPQHF.

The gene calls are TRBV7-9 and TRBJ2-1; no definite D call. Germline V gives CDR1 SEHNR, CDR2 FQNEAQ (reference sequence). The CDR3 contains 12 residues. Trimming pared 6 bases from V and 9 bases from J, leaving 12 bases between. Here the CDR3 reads CASSLLTGEQFF. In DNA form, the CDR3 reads TGTGCCAGCAGTCTACTCACGGGTGAGCAGTTCTTC.

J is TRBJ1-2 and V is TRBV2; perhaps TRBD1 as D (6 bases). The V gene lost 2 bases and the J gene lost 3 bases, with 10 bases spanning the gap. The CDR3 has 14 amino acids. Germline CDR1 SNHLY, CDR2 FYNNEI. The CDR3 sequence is CASSETGPDYGYTF. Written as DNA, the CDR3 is TGTGCCAGCAGTGAAACAGGGCCGGACTATGGCTACACCTTC.

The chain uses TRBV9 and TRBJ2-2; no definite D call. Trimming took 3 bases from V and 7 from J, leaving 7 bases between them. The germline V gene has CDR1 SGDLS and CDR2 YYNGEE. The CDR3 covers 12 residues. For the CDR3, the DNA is TGTGCCAGCAGCGGGCCCGTCGGGGAGCTGTTTTTT. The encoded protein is CASSGPVGELFF.

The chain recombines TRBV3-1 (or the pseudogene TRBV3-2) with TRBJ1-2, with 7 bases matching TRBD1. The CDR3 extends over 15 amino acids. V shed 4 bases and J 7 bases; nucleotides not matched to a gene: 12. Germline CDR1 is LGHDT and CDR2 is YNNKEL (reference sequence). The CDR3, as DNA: TGTGCCAGCAGCCCTGACAGGGTCCGAGTGGGTGGCTACACCTTC. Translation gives CASSPDRVRVGGYTF.

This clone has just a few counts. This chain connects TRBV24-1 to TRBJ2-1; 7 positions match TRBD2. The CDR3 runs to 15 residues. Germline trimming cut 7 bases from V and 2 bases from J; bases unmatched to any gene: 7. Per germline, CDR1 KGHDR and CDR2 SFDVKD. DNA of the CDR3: TGTGCCACCAGGGCCGCTAGCGGTACCTACAATGAGCAGTTCTTC. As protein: CATRAASGTYNEQFF.

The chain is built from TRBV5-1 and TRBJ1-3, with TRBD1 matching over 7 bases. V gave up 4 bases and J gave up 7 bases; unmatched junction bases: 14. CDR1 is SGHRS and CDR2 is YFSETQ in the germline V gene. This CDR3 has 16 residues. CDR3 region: CASSPDRPGGSNTIYF. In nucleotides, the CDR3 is TGCGCCAGCAGCCCTGACCGACCAGGGGGAAGTAACACCATATATTTT.

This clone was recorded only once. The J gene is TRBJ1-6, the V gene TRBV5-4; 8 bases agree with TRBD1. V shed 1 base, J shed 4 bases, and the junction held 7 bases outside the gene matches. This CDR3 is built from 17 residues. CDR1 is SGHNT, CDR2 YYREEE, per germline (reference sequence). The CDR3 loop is CASSLFGQGAYNSPLHF. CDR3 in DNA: TGTGCCAGCAGCTTGTTCGGGCAGGGGGCATATAATTCACCCCTCCACTTT.

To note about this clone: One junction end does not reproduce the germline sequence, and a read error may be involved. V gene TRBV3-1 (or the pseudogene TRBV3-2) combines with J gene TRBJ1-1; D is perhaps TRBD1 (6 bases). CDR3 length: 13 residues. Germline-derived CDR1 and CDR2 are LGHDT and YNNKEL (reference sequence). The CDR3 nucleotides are TGTGCCAGCACCCAAGGGCAGGGGAAGCCCACTTTCTTT. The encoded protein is CASTQGQGKPTFF.